The 7 T cell receptor beta chains presented below share a single source sample, sequenced in a study of T cell responses to AZD1222 COVID-19 vaccine. Only in-frame clones appear in the TCRdb table, and some are missing; sequencing was by immunoSEQ multiplex PCR. The sample has roughly 200,000 clones, approximately 92% seen once. The sequencing used peripheral blood, collected 28 days after the second dose of the MenACWY control vaccine. These receptors came from an adult who received the MenACWY meningococcal vaccine as a control.

This clone has more than one count but fewer than ten. The rearrangement uses TRBV6-2 or TRBV6-3 and TRBJ1-5; D ambiguous. From germline, CDR1 is MNHEY and CDR2 SVGEGT. The CDR3 contains 16 residues. V dropped 0 bases and J dropped 6 bases, with 15 bases sitting between them. The CDR3 region has the DNA TGTGCCAGCAGTTACTCGCGGCGGGGAGGCTTTCAGCCCCAGCATTTT. The encoded protein is CASSYSRRGGFQPQHF.

The chain carries TRBV20-1 and TRBJ2-5; D gene ambiguous. The CDR3 consists of 11 residues. V was clipped by 1 base and J by 9 bases, with 9 bases between them. Per the germline V gene, CDR1 is DFQATT and CDR2 is SNEGSKA (reference sequence). The CDR3 coding sequence is TGCAGTGCTAGAGGCCCCGGACCCCAGTACTTC. It yields the protein CSARGPGPQYF.

The chain has TRBV5-1 and TRBJ1-6; tentatively, D is TRBD1 (6 bases). V lost 0 bases to trimming and J lost 2 bases, with 6 bases between them. Germline V gives CDR1 SGHRS, CDR2 YFSETQ. The CDR3 covers 15 residues. CDR3 bases: TGCGCCAGCAGCTTGGGGACAGCCTATAATTCACCCCTCCACTTT. Translation gives CASSLGTAYNSPLHF. Full variable domain (rest looked up from reference TRBV5-1 and TRBJ1-6): KAGVTQTPRYLIKTRGQQVTLSCSPISGHRSVSWYQQTPGQGLQFLFEYFSETQRNKGNFPGRFSGRQFSNSRSEMNVSTLELGDSALYLCASSLGTAYNSPLHFGNGTRLTVT.

The rearrangement uses TRBV3-1 (or the pseudogene TRBV3-2) and TRBJ1-2; the D is unclear. From germline, CDR1 is LGHDT and CDR2 YNNKEL (reference sequence). Between the trimmed V and J ends, which lost 3 bases and 1 base, there was a span of 9 bases. This CDR3 has 14 residues. The CDR3 DNA reads as TGTGCCAGCAGCCAGATGGCCAGTAACTATGGCTACACCTTC. Its translation: CASSQMASNYGYTF.

The rearrangement uses TRBV7-2 and TRBJ1-4, with 7 bases aligning to TRBD1. Germline assignment: CDR1 SGHTA and CDR2 FQGNSA. There are 14 residues in the CDR3. V trimming: 5 bases; J trimming: 5 bases; junction bases outside the gene matches: 5. CDR3 loop: CASSRDRANEKLFF. The CDR3 DNA reads TGTGCCAGCAGCCGTGACAGGGCCAATGAAAAACTGTTTTTT.

The chain has TRBV18 and TRBJ1-4; 7 bases fit TRBD1. V shed 4 bases and J 8 bases; nucleotides not matched to a gene: 4. Germline V lookup: CDR1 KGHSH, CDR2 LQKENI. The CDR3 loop spans 13 amino acids. The CDR3 region is CASSRQGGEKLFF. For the CDR3, the DNA is TGTGCCAGCTCACGACAGGGTGGAGAAAAACTGTTTTTT.

This chain joins TRBV5-1 and TRBJ2-3; the match to TRBD2 covers 8 bases. The V segment lost 4 bases and the J segment 4 bases; nucleotides outside the gene matches: 5. Germline CDR1 reads SGHRS; CDR2 reads YFSETQ. The CDR3 is 14 amino acids. CDR3 amino acids: CASSLSGASDTQYF. DNA of the CDR3: TGCGCCAGCAGCCTTAGCGGGGCCTCAGATACGCAGTATTTT.